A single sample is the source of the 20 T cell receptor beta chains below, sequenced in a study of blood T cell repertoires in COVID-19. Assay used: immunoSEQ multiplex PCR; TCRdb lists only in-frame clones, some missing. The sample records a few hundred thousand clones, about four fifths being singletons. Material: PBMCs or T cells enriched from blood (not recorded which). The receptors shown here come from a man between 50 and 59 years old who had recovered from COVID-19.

The CDR3 region has the DNA TGTGCCTGGGACACACTAGCGGGGGGCCGACTAATAAGCACAGATACGCAGTATTTT. As protein: CAWDTLAGGRLISTDTQYF. This chain uses TRBV30 with TRBJ2-3; 12 bases fit TRBD2. The CDR3 loop spans 19 amino acids. After removal of 5 bases from V and 0 bases from J, the junction contained 15 bases not matched to a gene. Per germline, CDR1 GTSNPN and CDR2 SVGIG (reference sequence).

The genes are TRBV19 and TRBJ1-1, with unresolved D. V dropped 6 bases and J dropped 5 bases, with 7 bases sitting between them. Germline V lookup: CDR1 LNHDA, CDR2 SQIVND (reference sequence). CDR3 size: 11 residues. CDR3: CASSARTEAFF. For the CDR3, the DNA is TGTGCCAGTAGCGCGAGGACTGAAGCTTTCTTT. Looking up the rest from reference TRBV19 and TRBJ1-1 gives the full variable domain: DGGITQSPKYLFRKEGQNVTLSCEQNLNHDAMYWYRQDPGQGLRLIYYSQIVNDFQKGDIAEGYSVSREKKESFPLTVTSAQKNPTAFYLCASSARTEAFFGQGTRLTVV.

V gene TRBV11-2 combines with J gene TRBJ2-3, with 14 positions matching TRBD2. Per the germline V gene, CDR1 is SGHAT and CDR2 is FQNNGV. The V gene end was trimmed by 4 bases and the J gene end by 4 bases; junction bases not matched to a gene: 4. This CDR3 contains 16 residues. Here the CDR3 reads CASSSETSGRADTQYF. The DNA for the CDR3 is TGTGCCAGCAGCTCCGAGACTAGCGGGAGGGCAGATACGCAGTATTTT. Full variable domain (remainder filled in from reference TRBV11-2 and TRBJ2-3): EAGVAQSPRYKIIEKRQSVAFWCNPISGHATLYWYQQILGQGPKLLIQFQNNGVVDDSQLPKDRFSAERLKGVDSTLKIQPAKLEDSAVYLCASSSETSGRADTQYFGPGTRLTVL.

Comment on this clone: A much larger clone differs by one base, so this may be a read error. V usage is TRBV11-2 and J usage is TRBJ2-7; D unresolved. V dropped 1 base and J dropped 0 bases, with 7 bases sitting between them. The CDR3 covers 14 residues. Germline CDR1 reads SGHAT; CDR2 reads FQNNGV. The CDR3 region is CASSLGGSSYEQYF. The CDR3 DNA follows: TGTGCCAGCAGCTTAGGCGGCAGCTCCTACGAGCAGTACTTC.

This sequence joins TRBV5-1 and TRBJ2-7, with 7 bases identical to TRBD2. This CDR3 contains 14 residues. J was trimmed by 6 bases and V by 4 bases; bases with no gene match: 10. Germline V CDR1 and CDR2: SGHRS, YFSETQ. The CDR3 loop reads CASSLTAGSGEQYF. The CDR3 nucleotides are TGCGCCAGCAGCCTAACAGCGGGATCCGGCGAGCAGTACTTC.

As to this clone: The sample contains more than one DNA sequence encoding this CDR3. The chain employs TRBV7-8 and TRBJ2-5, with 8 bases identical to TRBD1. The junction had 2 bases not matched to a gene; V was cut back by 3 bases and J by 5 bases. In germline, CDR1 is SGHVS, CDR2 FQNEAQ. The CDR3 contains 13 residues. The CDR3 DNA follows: TGTGCCAGCAGCTTTGGACAGGGCGAGACCCAGTACTTC. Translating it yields CASSFGQGETQYF.

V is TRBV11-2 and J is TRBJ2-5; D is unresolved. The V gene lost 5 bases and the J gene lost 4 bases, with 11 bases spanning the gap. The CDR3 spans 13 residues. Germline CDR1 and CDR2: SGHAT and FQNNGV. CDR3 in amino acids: CASSIQASETQYF. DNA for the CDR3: TGTGCCAGCAGCATTCAGGCCTCAGAGACCCAGTACTTC.

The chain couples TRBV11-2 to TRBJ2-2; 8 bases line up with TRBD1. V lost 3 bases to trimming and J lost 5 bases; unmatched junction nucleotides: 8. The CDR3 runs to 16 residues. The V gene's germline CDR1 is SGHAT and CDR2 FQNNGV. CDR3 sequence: CASSFFRGRGTGELFF. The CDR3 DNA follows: TGTGCCAGCAGCTTCTTCAGGGGGCGCGGGACCGGGGAGCTGTTTTTT.

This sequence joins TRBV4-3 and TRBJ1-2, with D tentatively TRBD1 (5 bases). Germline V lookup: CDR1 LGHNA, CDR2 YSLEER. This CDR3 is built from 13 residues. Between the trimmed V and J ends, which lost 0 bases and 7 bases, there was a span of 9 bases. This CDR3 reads CASSQEIRGGYTF. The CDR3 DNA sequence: TGCGCCAGCAGCCAAGAAATTAGGGGTGGCTACACCTTC.

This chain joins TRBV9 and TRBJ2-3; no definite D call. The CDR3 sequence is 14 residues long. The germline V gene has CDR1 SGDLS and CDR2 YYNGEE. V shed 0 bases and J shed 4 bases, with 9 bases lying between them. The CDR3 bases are TGTGCCAGCAGCGTAGCTAGTCTTCCAGATACGCAGTATTTT. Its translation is CASSVASLPDTQYF.

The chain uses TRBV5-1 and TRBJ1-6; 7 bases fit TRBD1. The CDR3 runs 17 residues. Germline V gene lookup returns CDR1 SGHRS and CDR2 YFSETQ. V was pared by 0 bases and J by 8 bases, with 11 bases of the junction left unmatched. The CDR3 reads CASSLAQTGFLHSPLHF. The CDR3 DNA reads TGCGCCAGCAGCTTGGCCCAGACAGGGTTTTTACATTCACCCCTCCACTTT.

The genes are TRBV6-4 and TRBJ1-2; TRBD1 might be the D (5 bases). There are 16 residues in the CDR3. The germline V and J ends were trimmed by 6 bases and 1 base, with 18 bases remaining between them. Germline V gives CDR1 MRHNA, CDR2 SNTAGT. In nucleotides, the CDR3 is TGTGCCAGCAGCCTAAGGGCGGAGGGGTATAACTATGGCTACACCTTC. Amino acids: CASSLRAEGYNYGYTF.

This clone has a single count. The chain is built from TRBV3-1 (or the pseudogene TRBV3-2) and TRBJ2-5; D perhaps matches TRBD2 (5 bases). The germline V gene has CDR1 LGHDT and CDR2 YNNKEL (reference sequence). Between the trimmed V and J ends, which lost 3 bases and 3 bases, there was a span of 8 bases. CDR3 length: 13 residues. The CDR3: CASSHGIEETQYF. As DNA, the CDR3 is TGTGCCAGCAGCCACGGGATTGAAGAGACCCAGTACTTC.

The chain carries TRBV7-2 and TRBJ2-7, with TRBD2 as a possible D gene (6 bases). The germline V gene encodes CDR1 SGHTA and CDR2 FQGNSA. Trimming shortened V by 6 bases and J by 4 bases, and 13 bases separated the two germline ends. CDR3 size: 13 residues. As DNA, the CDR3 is TGTGCCAGCAGGAGCGGAGGGGCGTACGAGCAGTACTTC. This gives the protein CASRSGGAYEQYF.

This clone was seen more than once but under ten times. CDR3 sequence: CASSYPLAGARKTQYF. The CDR3, as DNA: TGTGCCAGCAGTTACCCGCTAGCGGGGGCCCGCAAGACCCAGTACTTC. The chain joins TRBV6-6 to TRBJ2-5; TRBD2 agrees at 10 bases. CDR3 length equals 16 residues. In germline, CDR1 is MNHNY, CDR2 SVGAGI (reference sequence). V lost 2 bases and J lost 6; bases outside the gene matches: 9.

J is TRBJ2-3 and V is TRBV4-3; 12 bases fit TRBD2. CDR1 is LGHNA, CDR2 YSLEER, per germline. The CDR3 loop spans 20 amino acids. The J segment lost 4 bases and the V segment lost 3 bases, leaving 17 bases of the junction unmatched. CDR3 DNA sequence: TGCGCCAGCAGCCAGTACAGGACTAGCGGGACAAATCCGGGGCCAGATACGCAGTATTTT. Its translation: CASSQYRTSGTNPGPDTQYF.

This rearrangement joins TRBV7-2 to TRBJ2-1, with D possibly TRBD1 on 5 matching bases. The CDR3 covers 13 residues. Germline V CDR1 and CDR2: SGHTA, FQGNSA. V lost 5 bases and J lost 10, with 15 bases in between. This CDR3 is CASSPRVDREQFF. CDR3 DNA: TGTGCCAGCAGCCCCAGGGTCGATCGAGAGCAGTTCTTC.

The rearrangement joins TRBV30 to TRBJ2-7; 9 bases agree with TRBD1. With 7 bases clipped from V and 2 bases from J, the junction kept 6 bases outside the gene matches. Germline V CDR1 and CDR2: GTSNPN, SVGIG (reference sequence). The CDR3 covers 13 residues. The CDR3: CAYHRQGAYEQYF. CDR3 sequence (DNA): TGTGCCTACCACAGACAGGGGGCCTACGAGCAGTACTTC.

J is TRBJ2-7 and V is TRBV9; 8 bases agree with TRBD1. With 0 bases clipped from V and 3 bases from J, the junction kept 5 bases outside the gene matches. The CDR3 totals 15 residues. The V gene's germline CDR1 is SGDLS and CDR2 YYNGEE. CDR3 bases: TGTGCCAGCAGCGTAGAGGAAGGGACAGGCTACGAGCAGTACTTC. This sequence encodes CASSVEEGTGYEQYF.

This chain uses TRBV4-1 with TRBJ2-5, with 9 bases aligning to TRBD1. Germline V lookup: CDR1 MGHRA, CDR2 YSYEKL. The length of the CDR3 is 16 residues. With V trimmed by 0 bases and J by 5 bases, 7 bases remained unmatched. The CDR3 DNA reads TGCGCCAGCAGCCAAGAGGGGACAGGGTCCGGCGAGACCCAGTACTTC. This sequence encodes CASSQEGTGSGETQYF.